Below are 32 T cell receptor beta chains sequenced from a single sample in a study of blood T cell repertoires in COVID-19. The protocol was immunoSEQ multiplex PCR, while the TCRdb copy is restricted to in-frame clones and leaves out a portion. The data contain some 140,000 clones, roughly nine tenths of them seen just once; the ten biggest clones take up approximately 0.59%. The sequencing input was peripheral blood. All receptors come from a man over 45 with acute or convalescent COVID-19.

This chain connects TRBV2 to TRBJ1-2; 9 bases are shared with TRBD1. CDR3 length: 15 amino acids. CDR1 is SNHLY, CDR2 FYNNEI, per germline. Trimming removed 6 bases from V and 2 bases from J; junction bases left unmatched: 7. The CDR3 loop reads CASSPGQGGNYGYTF. CDR3 DNA sequence: TGTGCCAGCAGCCCGGGACAGGGCGGGAACTATGGCTACACCTTC.

The CDR3 protein is CASSRDFRVEQYF. The CDR3, as DNA: TGTGCCAGCAGCCGGGACTTCAGGGTCGAGCAGTACTTC. The rearrangement joins TRBV11-2 to TRBJ2-7; D might be TRBD2 (6 bases). This CDR3 has 13 amino acids. The V and J ends lost 5 bases and 6 bases respectively, with 14 bases between them. In germline, CDR1 is SGHAT, CDR2 FQNNGV. The full variable domain, completed using reference TRBV11-2 and TRBJ2-7, is EAGVAQSPRYKIIEKRQSVAFWCNPISGHATLYWYQQILGQGPKLLIQFQNNGVVDDSQLPKDRFSAERLKGVDSTLKIQPAKLEDSAVYLCASSRDFRVEQYFGPGTRLTVT.

This chain connects TRBV3-1 (or the pseudogene TRBV3-2) to TRBJ2-1; 8 bases agree with TRBD2. The CDR3 runs to 16 residues. In germline, CDR1 is LGHDT, CDR2 YNNKEL (reference sequence). The trim removed 4 bases at V and 4 bases at J, leaving 9 bases unmatched. The CDR3: CASSRIAGNPYNEQFF. The DNA for the CDR3 is TGTGCCAGCAGCCGGATAGCGGGAAACCCTTACAATGAGCAGTTCTTC.

The rearrangement uses TRBV7-9 and TRBJ1-2; 8 bases are shared with TRBD1. Germline CDR1 SEHNR, CDR2 FQNEAQ (reference sequence). The CDR3 spans 16 residues. Losses at the gene ends were 3 bases for V and 1 base for J; bases not matched to a gene: 7. In DNA, the CDR3 is TGTGCCAGCAGCTTGACAGGGGACGGCGGTAACTATGGCTACACCTTC. This sequence encodes CASSLTGDGGNYGYTF.

V and J are TRBV11-2 and TRBJ2-5, with a tentative D call TRBD1 (5 bases). Trimming cost V 5 bases and J 4 bases, with 17 bases left between them. The CDR3 runs 15 residues. Germline V gene data show CDR1 as SGHAT and CDR2 as FQNNGV. The CDR3 DNA is TGTGCCAGCAGCCGTGGACATGAGTTCCGAGAGACCCAGTACTTC. This sequence encodes CASSRGHEFRETQYF.

This CDR3 is CASSYATGVNTEAFF. DNA for the CDR3: TGTGCCAGCAGTTATGCTACGGGAGTGAACACTGAAGCTTTCTTT. The chain employs TRBV28 and TRBJ1-1, with D unresolved. V was cut by 4 bases and J by 0 bases, with 12 bases left in between. Germline assignment: CDR1 MDHEN and CDR2 SYDVKM. The CDR3 has 15 amino acids.

This clone has a handful of counts. The chain is built from TRBV6-2 or TRBV6-3 and TRBJ2-7, with a possible D match to TRBD2 (6 bases). The CDR3 totals 12 residues. The V gene lost 5 bases and the J gene lost 3 bases, with 8 bases spanning the gap. Germline V CDR1 and CDR2: MNHEY, SVGEGT. The CDR3 sequence is CASSHGGYEQYV. CDR3 coding DNA: TGTGCCAGCAGTCACGGGGGCTACGAGCAGTACGTC.

The chain employs TRBV7-2 and TRBJ2-2; 8 positions agree with TRBD1. The CDR3 sequence is 14 residues long. The germline CDR1 and CDR2 sequences are SGHTA and FQGNSA. With V trimmed by 5 bases and J by 6 bases, 5 bases remained unmatched. CDR3: CASSGQGRAGELFF. As DNA, the CDR3 is TGTGCCAGCAGCGGACAGGGTCGTGCCGGGGAGCTGTTTTTT.

This chain links TRBV9 with TRBJ2-6; no clear D. Between the trimmed V and J ends, which lost 3 bases and 1 base, there was a span of 14 bases. Germline V gene lookup returns CDR1 SGDLS and CDR2 YYNGEE. This CDR3 has 17 amino acids. The CDR3 bases are TGTGCCAGCAGCGCCAGGCAGGCCTCATCTGGGGCCAACGTCCTGACTTTC. It codes for CASSARQASSGANVLTF.

This clone was recorded a few times. The chain combines TRBV12-5 with TRBJ2-2; 10 nucleotides agree with TRBD1. CDR1 LGHNT and CDR2 FRNRAP come from the germline V gene. The V gene end was trimmed by 1 base and the J gene end by 5 bases; junction bases not matched to a gene: 7. The CDR3 consists of 17 residues. The CDR3 nucleotides are TGTGCTAGTGGTTTGGGGGGGACAGGGGTTCGAACCGGGGAGCTGTTTTTT. This translates into CASGLGGTGVRTGELFF. Supplemented by reference TRBV12-5 and TRBJ2-2, the full variable domain reads DARVTQTPRHKVTEMGQEVTMRCQPILGHNTVFWYRQTMMQGLELLAYFRNRAPLDDSGMPKDRFSAEMPDATLATLKIQPSEPRDSAVYFCASGLGGTGVRTGELFFGEGSRLTVL.

This rearrangement joins TRBV4-1 to TRBJ2-2; 7 bases line up with TRBD2. The V gene's germline CDR1 is MGHRA and CDR2 YSYEKL. The CDR3 is 15 residues long. Unmatched junction bases numbered 6, after V lost 1 base and J lost 7 bases. The CDR3 loop reads CASSQAQGRVGELFF. The CDR3, as DNA: TGCGCCAGCAGCCAAGCTCAAGGGAGGGTCGGGGAGCTGTTTTTT.

The chain joins TRBV30 to TRBJ1-6, with 9 positions matching TRBD1. Germline V gives CDR1 GTSNPN, CDR2 SVGIG (reference sequence). V gave up 2 bases and J gave up 3 bases; unmatched junction bases: 14. The CDR3 contains 19 residues. The CDR3 spells CAWSPWTGAQLGYNSPLHF. CDR3 in DNA: TGTGCCTGGAGTCCCTGGACAGGGGCCCAACTGGGCTATAATTCACCCCTCCACTTT.

The chain has TRBV14 and TRBJ2-5; D is unclear. This CDR3 has 16 amino acids. The germline V gene encodes CDR1 SGHDN and CDR2 FVKESK. The germline V and J ends were trimmed by 0 bases and 4 bases, with 15 bases remaining between them. The CDR3 here is CASSQDKRPHPETQYF. The CDR3 nucleotides read TGTGCCAGCAGCCAAGATAAGCGTCCTCACCCAGAGACCCAGTACTTC.

The rearrangement links TRBV5-4 to TRBJ1-6; 8 bases align to TRBD1. This CDR3 comprises 17 residues. The germline V gene encodes CDR1 SGHNT and CDR2 YYREEE (reference sequence). With 0 bases clipped from V and 0 bases from J, the junction kept 2 bases outside the gene matches. In nucleotides, the CDR3 is TGTGCCAGCAGCTTGGACAGGGGGACCTCCTATAATTCACCCCTCCACTTT. As protein: CASSLDRGTSYNSPLHF.

The rearrangement joins TRBV29-1 to TRBJ1-1; D might be TRBD1 (6 bases). This CDR3 has 12 residues. Trimming pared 7 bases from V and 7 bases from J, leaving 16 bases between. Germline CDR1 reads SQVTM; CDR2 reads ANQGSEA. DNA for the CDR3: TGCAGCGCTACTCCGGGACACGATGAAGCTTTCTTT. It encodes CSATPGHDEAFF.

The sample holds one count of this clone. V gene TRBV27 combines with J gene TRBJ2-2, with 13 bases lining up with TRBD2. The CDR3 spans 16 residues. CDR1 is MNHEY and CDR2 is SMNVEV in the germline V gene (reference sequence). V dropped 4 bases and J dropped 6; count of bases not matched to a gene: 5. DNA of the CDR3: TGTGCCAGCAGTTACGGACTAGCGGGAGTTTCCGGGGAGCTGTTTTTT. The encoded protein is CASSYGLAGVSGELFF.

The genes are TRBV7-9 and TRBJ1-1, with 7 bases aligning to TRBD1. The CDR3 is 15 amino acids. The trim removed 5 bases at V and 5 bases at J, leaving 11 bases unmatched. In germline, CDR1 is SEHNR, CDR2 FQNEAQ (reference sequence). In DNA form, the CDR3 reads TGTGCCAGCAGCGCAAACTACAGGGGAATAACTGAAGCTTTCTTT. Protein: CASSANYRGITEAFF.

The chain uses TRBV9 and TRBJ2-1; 8 nucleotides line up with TRBD2. From germline, CDR1 is SGDLS and CDR2 YYNGEE. The J segment lost 8 bases and the V segment lost 0 bases, leaving 4 bases of the junction unmatched. The CDR3 contains 14 residues. The CDR3 coding sequence is TGTGCCAGCAGCGTAGGGGCGGGGGGTTATGAGCAGTTCTTC. The encoded protein is CASSVGAGGYEQFF.

The chain couples TRBV15 to TRBJ2-1, with 11 bases identical to TRBD2. This CDR3 contains 15 residues. Germline V gives CDR1 LNHNV, CDR2 YYDKDF (reference sequence). The junction had 6 bases not matched to a gene; V was cut back by 3 bases and J by 8 bases. CDR3 bases: TGTGCCACCAGCAGTATGACTAGCGGGAACGATGAGCAGTTCTTC. It codes for CATSSMTSGNDEQFF.

The V gene is TRBV19, the J gene TRBJ2-2; 7 nucleotides line up with TRBD2. The CDR3 runs 13 residues. CDR1 and CDR2 from the germline V gene are LNHDA and SQIVND (reference sequence). The trim removed 4 bases at V and 7 bases at J, leaving 3 bases unmatched. CDR3: CASSTGLGGELFF. The CDR3 DNA reads TGTGCCAGTAGTACTGGACTAGGCGGGGAGCTGTTTTTT. Supplemented by reference TRBV19 and TRBJ2-2, the full variable domain reads DGGITQSPKYLFRKEGQNVTLSCEQNLNHDAMYWYRQDPGQGLRLIYYSQIVNDFQKGDIAEGYSVSREKKESFPLTVTSAQKNPTAFYLCASSTGLGGELFFGEGSRLTVL.

As regards this clone: The germline gene is not matched at one end of the junction; a read error may be the cause. This chain connects TRBV11-2 to TRBJ2-1; 10 positions agree with TRBD2. CDR3 length: 15 amino acids. Germline V gives CDR1 SGHAT, CDR2 FQNNGV. CDR3 protein: CASSLGLAAYNEQFF. The CDR3 DNA follows: TGTGCCAGCAGTTTAGGACTAGCGGCGTACAATGAGCAGTTCTTC.

A note on this clone: A read error may account for a junction end that differs from germline. This chain connects TRBV6-5 to TRBJ2-1; D is perhaps TRBD2 (6 bases). Germline CDR1 and CDR2: MNHEY and SVGAGI. CDR3 length: 14 residues. CDR3 sequence: CASSDSRDFFEQFF. The CDR3 nucleotides are TGTGCCAGCAGTGACTCCCGGGACTTTTTTGAGCAGTTCTTC.

Here the CDR3 DNA reads TGTGCCAGCAGTTTTCTCAGCAATCAGCCCCAGCATTTT. This gives the protein CASSFLSNQPQHF. The chain has TRBV27 and TRBJ1-5; no reliable D call. Germline lookup yields CDR1 MNHEY and CDR2 SMNVEV (reference sequence). The CDR3 is made up of 13 amino acids. V lost 3 bases to trimming and J lost 1 base, with 4 bases between them.

The CDR3 is CATSDFQVPYGYTF. The CDR3 DNA reads TGTGCCACCAGTGATTTCCAGGTACCCTATGGCTACACCTTC. This chain uses TRBV24-1 with TRBJ1-2; no firm D call. V dropped 1 base and J dropped 4 bases, with 9 bases sitting between them. The germline gives CDR1 KGHDR, CDR2 SFDVKD. The CDR3 has 14 amino acids.

The chain links TRBV15 to TRBJ1-6; D call uncertain. CDR3 size: 16 residues. The V gene's germline CDR1 is LNHNV and CDR2 YYDKDF (reference sequence). Trimming removed 1 base at V and 0 bases at J, with 7 bases between. The CDR3 sequence: CATSRGTSSYNSPLHF. The CDR3 coding sequence is TGTGCCACCAGCAGAGGAACGAGCTCCTATAATTCACCCCTCCACTTT.

The V and J genes are TRBV5-5 and TRBJ2-3, with a tentative D call TRBD1 (5 bases). V was trimmed by 4 bases and J by 4 bases, leaving 16 bases between them. The CDR3 is 15 amino acids. Germline values: CDR1 SGHKS, CDR2 YYEKEE (reference sequence). This CDR3 is CASSGQGSLADTQYF. The CDR3, as DNA: TGTGCCAGCAGCGGGCAGGGCAGCCTCGCAGATACGCAGTATTTT.

The chain recombines TRBV19 with TRBJ2-3; 12 bases are a match to TRBD2. With V trimmed by 0 bases and J by 2 bases, 6 bases remained unmatched. Germline loops: CDR1 LNHDA, CDR2 SQIVND (reference sequence). The CDR3 has 18 residues. DNA for the CDR3: TGTGCCAGTAGTATAGATCCGACTAGCGGGAGTTTCACAGATACGCAGTATTTT. It codes for CASSIDPTSGSFTDTQYF.

This chain connects TRBV6-2 or TRBV6-3 to TRBJ2-1; D unresolved. CDR1 MNHEY and CDR2 SVGEGT come from the germline V gene. The V end was cut by 1 base, the J end by 7 bases, with 5 bases between. This CDR3 has 12 amino acids. The CDR3 here is CASSYFQNEQFF. CDR3 DNA sequence: TGTGCCAGCAGTTACTTTCAGAATGAGCAGTTCTTC.

The chain carries TRBV7-2 and TRBJ2-7; a possible D gene is TRBD2 (7 bases). Germline CDR1 is SGHTA and CDR2 is FQGNSA. This CDR3 region has 14 residues. Trimming stripped 5 bases from V and 2 bases from J, with 13 bases between. CDR3 in DNA: TGTGCCAGCAGCCTTTCCGGGGGGCCCTACGAGCAGTACGTC. Translation: CASSLSGGPYEQYV.

This rearrangement joins TRBV29-1 to TRBJ2-6, with a tentative D call TRBD1 (5 bases). CDR1 and CDR2 (germline): SQVTM, ANQGSEA. CDR3 length: 13 amino acids. V was trimmed by 6 bases and J by 1 base, leaving 7 bases between them. In DNA, the CDR3 is TGCAGCGTACAGGAGTCTGGGGCCAACGTCCTGACTTTC. Translation gives CSVQESGANVLTF.

This chain joins TRBV7-9 and TRBJ1-2, with TRBD1 matching 9 bases. Germline values: CDR1 SEHNR, CDR2 FQNEAQ (reference sequence). V gave up 5 bases and J gave up 4 bases; unmatched junction bases: 5. The CDR3 consists of 14 residues. CDR3 protein: CASSETGGGYGYTF. The CDR3 DNA is TGTGCCAGCAGCGAAACAGGGGGCGGCTATGGCTACACCTTC.

The chain employs TRBV6-1 and TRBJ1-3; D is perhaps TRBD1 (6 bases). Looked up from germline, CDR1 is MNHNS and CDR2 is SASEGT. The CDR3 runs to 16 residues. The V end lost 4 bases, the J end lost 4 bases, and 17 bases lay between the germline ends. The CDR3 coding sequence is TGTGCCAGCAGTGTTGGGTTCGGGGGGCGAGGAAACACCATATATTTT. This translates into CASSVGFGGRGNTIYF.